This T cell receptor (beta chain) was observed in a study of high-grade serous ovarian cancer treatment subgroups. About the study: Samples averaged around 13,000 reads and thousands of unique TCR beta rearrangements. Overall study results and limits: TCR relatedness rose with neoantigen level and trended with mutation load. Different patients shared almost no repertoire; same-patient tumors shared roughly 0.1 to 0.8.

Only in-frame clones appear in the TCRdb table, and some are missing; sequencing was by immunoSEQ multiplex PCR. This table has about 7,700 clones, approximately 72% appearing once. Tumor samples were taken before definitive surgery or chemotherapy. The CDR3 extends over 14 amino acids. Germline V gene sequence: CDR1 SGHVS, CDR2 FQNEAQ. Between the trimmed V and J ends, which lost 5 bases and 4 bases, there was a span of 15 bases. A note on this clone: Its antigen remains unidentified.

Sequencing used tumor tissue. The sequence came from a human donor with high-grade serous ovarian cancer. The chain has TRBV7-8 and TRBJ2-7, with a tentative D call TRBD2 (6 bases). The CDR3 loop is CASSLPAGRYEQYF. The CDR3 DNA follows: TGTGCCAGCAGCCTCCCCGCGGGGAGATACGAGCAGTACTTC. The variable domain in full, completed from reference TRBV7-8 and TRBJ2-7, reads GAGVSQSPRYKVAKRGQDVALRCDPISGHVSLFWYQQALGQGPEFLTYFQNEAQLDKSGLPSDRFFAERPEGSVSTLKIQRTQQEDSAVYLCASSLPAGRYEQYFGPGTRLTVT.